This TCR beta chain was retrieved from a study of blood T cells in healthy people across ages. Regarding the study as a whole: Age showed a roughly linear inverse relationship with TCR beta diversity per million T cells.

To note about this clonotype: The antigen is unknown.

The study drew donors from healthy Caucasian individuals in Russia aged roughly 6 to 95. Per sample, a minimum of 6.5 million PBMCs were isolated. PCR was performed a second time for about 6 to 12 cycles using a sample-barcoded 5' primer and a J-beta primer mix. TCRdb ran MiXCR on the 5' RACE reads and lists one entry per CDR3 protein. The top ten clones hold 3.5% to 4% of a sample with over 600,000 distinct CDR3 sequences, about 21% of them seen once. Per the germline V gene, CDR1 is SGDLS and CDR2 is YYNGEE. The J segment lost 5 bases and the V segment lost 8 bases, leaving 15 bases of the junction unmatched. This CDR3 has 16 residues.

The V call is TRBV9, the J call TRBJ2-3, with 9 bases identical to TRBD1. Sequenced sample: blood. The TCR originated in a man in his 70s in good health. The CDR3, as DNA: TGTGCCAGTCGGGACAGGGAAGGGAGGTGCGAAGATACGCAGTATTTT. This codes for CASRDREGRCEDTQYF.